The 24 T cell receptor beta chains in this list originate from one sample, sequenced in a study of blood T cells in healthy people across ages. PCR was performed a second time for about 7 to 11 cycles using a sample-barcoded 5' primer and a J-beta primer mix. Via MiXCR, TCRdb re-called the 5' RACE reads, giving one row per CDR3 protein. The profile shows some 1.5 million distinct CDR3 sequences, approximately 42% of them singletons. Sequencing was performed on blood. The receptors shown here come from a woman under 30 in good health.

V and J are TRBV20-1 and TRBJ2-3, with 7 bases identical to TRBD2. The CDR3 has 14 residues. Germline values: CDR1 DFQATT, CDR2 SNEGSKA (reference sequence). Trimming took 6 bases from V and 2 from J; bases not matched to a gene: 8. The CDR3 DNA reads TGCAGTGCAGTAGCGGGTGGAAACACAGATACGCAGTATTTT. The encoded protein is CSAVAGGNTDTQYF.

The chain has TRBV6-5 and TRBJ2-5; possible D gene TRBD2, 7 bases. From germline, CDR1 is MNHEY and CDR2 SVGAGI. Between the trimmed V and J ends, which lost 0 bases and 11 bases, there was a span of 22 bases. This CDR3 is 16 amino acids long. The CDR3 spells CASSYSMGGGPDEQYF. DNA of the CDR3: TGTGCCAGCAGTTACTCGATGGGGGGGGGCCCCGATGAGCAGTACTTC.

The rearrangement joins TRBV29-1 to TRBJ2-1; D possibly corresponds to TRBD2 (5 bases). The CDR3 runs to 13 residues. Trimming removed 3 bases from V and 10 bases from J, with 16 bases in between. Per the germline V gene, CDR1 is SQVTM and CDR2 is ANQGSEA. For the CDR3, the DNA is TGCAGCGTTGATCGGGGAGACTCCTACGAGCAGTTCTTC. Translating gives CSVDRGDSYEQFF.

The V call is TRBV2, the J call TRBJ2-7, with D hard to call. Germline-derived CDR1 and CDR2 are SNHLY and FYNNEI. The V gene lost 3 bases and the J gene lost 0 bases, with 9 bases spanning the gap. This CDR3 contains 14 residues. This CDR3 reads CASSERQLSYEQYF. The CDR3 nucleotides read TGTGCCAGCAGTGAGAGGCAGCTCTCCTACGAGCAGTACTTC.

The table lists this clonotype with many counts. The rearrangement links TRBV15 to TRBJ2-1; 7 bases are shared with TRBD2. CDR3 length: 15 amino acids. The trim removed 3 bases at V and 6 bases at J, leaving 8 bases unmatched. Germline CDR1 and CDR2: LNHNV and YYDKDF (reference sequence). The chain's CDR3 is CATSSQRGGFNEQFF. For the CDR3, the DNA is TGTGCCACCAGCAGCCAGCGGGGAGGTTTCAATGAGCAGTTCTTC.

The CDR3 here is CSARLPGETQYF. CDR3 sequence (DNA): TGCAGTGCTAGACTCCCCGGGGAGACCCAGTACTTC. The chain links TRBV20-1 to TRBJ2-5, with D uncertain. The germline gives CDR1 DFQATT, CDR2 SNEGSKA (reference sequence). Trimming took 2 bases from V and 5 from J, leaving 9 bases between them. This CDR3 has 12 residues.

This clonotype was counted at least ten times. This chain connects TRBV3-1 to TRBJ1-5; D not resolved. Trimming shortened V by 1 base and J by 6 bases, and 7 bases separated the two germline ends. Germline assignment: CDR1 LGHDT and CDR2 YNNKEL (reference sequence). CDR3 length equals 13 residues. For the CDR3, the DNA is TGTGCCAGCAGCCAAGTATACGGTCAGCCCCAGCATTTT. It encodes CASSQVYGQPQHF.

This clonotype was observed a few times. This chain connects TRBV5-6 to TRBJ2-1; D is possibly TRBD1 (6 bases). V was pared by 1 base and J by 5 bases, with 13 bases between. Germline CDR1 SGHDT, CDR2 YYEEEE. This CDR3 is built from 15 residues. The CDR3 sequence: CASSLIRTADNEQFF. The CDR3 DNA reads TGTGCCAGCAGCTTGATCCGGACAGCAGACAATGAGCAGTTCTTC.

This chain uses TRBV11-2 with TRBJ2-5; D possibly corresponds to TRBD1 (6 bases). Germline V gene sequence: CDR1 SGHAT, CDR2 FQNNGV. With 1 base removed from V and 5 bases from J, the gap between germline ends came to 14 bases. The CDR3 loop spans 15 amino acids. The CDR3 sequence: CASSLVWIRGETQYF. The CDR3, as DNA: TGTGCCAGCAGCTTAGTCTGGATTAGGGGGGAGACCCAGTACTTC.

This chain uses TRBV29-1 with TRBJ2-3; no firm D call. V shed 7 bases and J shed 3 bases, with 17 bases lying between them. The CDR3 extends over 14 amino acids. Looked up from germline, CDR1 is SQVTM and CDR2 is ANQGSEA. The CDR3 bases are TGCAGCGCCCCAGCCTGGAGCAAGACAGATACGCAGTATTTT. This translates into CSAPAWSKTDTQYF.

This chain joins TRBV5-5 and TRBJ2-7, with a weak D call TRBD1 (5 bases). The ends were cut back, 4 bases at V and 0 bases at J, with 14 bases in the middle. The CDR3 contains 15 residues. The germline V gene encodes CDR1 SGHKS and CDR2 YYEKEE (reference sequence). CDR3 amino acids: CASSPQGSNSYEQYF. DNA of the CDR3: TGTGCCAGCAGCCCGCAGGGATCTAACTCCTACGAGCAGTACTTC.

This chain links TRBV6-2 or TRBV6-3 with TRBJ1-5; D is unresolved. Trimming took 5 bases from V and 4 from J, leaving 9 bases between them. Germline loops: CDR1 MNHEY, CDR2 SVGEGT. This CDR3 comprises 13 residues. CDR3 nucleotide sequence: TGTGCCAGCAGTCCACGGTGGAATCAGCCCCAGCATTTT. As protein: CASSPRWNQPQHF.

A few counts support this clonotype. The rearrangement uses TRBV7-2 and TRBJ2-1; unclear D gene. The V gene's germline CDR1 is SGHTA and CDR2 FQGNSA. V was trimmed by 2 bases and J by 10 bases, leaving 12 bases between them. This CDR3 contains 13 residues. CDR3 sequence (DNA): TGTGCCAGCAGCTTATCCCTTACTCTGGAGCAGTTCTTC. Amino acids: CASSLSLTLEQFF.

The V and J genes are TRBV4-3 and TRBJ2-2; 8 positions match TRBD2. The J segment lost 5 bases and the V segment lost 3 bases, leaving 2 bases of the junction unmatched. Germline V gene data show CDR1 as LGHNA and CDR2 as YSLEER. There are 14 residues in the CDR3. The CDR3 DNA follows: TGCGCCAGCAGCCAGGGACTAGTAACCGGGGAGCTGTTTTTT. Protein sequence: CASSQGLVTGELFF.

V is TRBV20-1 and J is TRBJ2-1; 7 positions agree with TRBD2. The J segment lost 8 bases and the V segment lost 1 base, leaving 17 bases of the junction unmatched. Germline-derived CDR1 and CDR2 are DFQATT and SNEGSKA (reference sequence). The CDR3 loop spans 17 amino acids. CDR3 sequence (DNA): TGCAGTGCTAGAGTCGTCTTCGGGACTAAAGTTAGATATGAGCAGTTCTTC. It translates to CSARVVFGTKVRYEQFF.

In its sample, this clonotype was seen a few times. V usage is TRBV30 and J usage is TRBJ2-3; possible D gene TRBD2, 6 bases. The CDR3 runs 11 residues. Per germline, CDR1 GTSNPN and CDR2 SVGIG (reference sequence). The V end lost 4 bases, the J end lost 4 bases, and 6 bases lay between the germline ends. The DNA for the CDR3 is TGTGCCTGGACGGGGGCAGATACGCAGTATTTT. The encoded protein is CAWTGADTQYF.

Here the CDR3 DNA reads TGTGCCAGCAGTGTGGGGACAGAAAGCTCCTACGAGCAGTACTTC. Amino acid sequence: CASSVGTESSYEQYF. V is TRBV27 and J is TRBJ2-7, with TRBD1 matching over 7 bases. This CDR3 comprises 15 residues. CDR1 MNHEY and CDR2 SMNVEV come from the germline V gene (reference sequence). With V trimmed by 5 bases and J by 0 bases, 7 bases remained unmatched.

This clonotype was seen at least ten times. The chain combines TRBV10-3 with TRBJ2-1; 8 nucleotides match TRBD2. Germline V gives CDR1 ENHRY, CDR2 SYGVKD. CDR3 length: 12 residues. V lost 0 bases to trimming and J lost 15 bases; unmatched junction nucleotides: 4. In DNA form, the CDR3 reads TGTGCCATCAGTGAGTCTTTAGCGGGGTGGTTCTTC. Amino acids: CAISESLAGWFF.

The genes are TRBV7-2 and TRBJ2-1; a possible D gene is TRBD2 (5 bases). CDR3 length equals 12 residues. V was clipped by 3 bases and J by 12 bases, with 12 bases between them. CDR1 is SGHTA and CDR2 is FQGNSA in the germline V gene. CDR3 protein: CASSFGGWGQFF. The CDR3 region has the DNA TGTGCCAGCAGCTTCGGCGGGTGGGGGCAGTTCTTC.

CDR3 sequence reads: CSAQTGWGTGELFF. In DNA form, the CDR3 reads TGCAGTGCCCAGACAGGGTGGGGGACCGGGGAGCTGTTTTTT. The rearrangement links TRBV20-1 to TRBJ2-2; the match to TRBD1 covers 7 bases. Germline CDR1 is DFQATT and CDR2 is SNEGSKA (reference sequence). The CDR3 is 14 residues long. With 6 bases clipped from V and 5 bases from J, the junction kept 9 bases outside the gene matches.

This clonotype was counted a few times. This chain uses TRBV29-1 with TRBJ2-7, with 8 nucleotides matching TRBD1. The CDR3 totals 13 residues. CDR1 and CDR2 from the germline V gene are SQVTM and ANQGSEA. The J segment lost 2 bases and the V segment lost 3 bases, leaving 3 bases of the junction unmatched. This chain's CDR3 is CSVETGAPYEQYF. The CDR3 region has the DNA TGCAGCGTTGAGACAGGGGCACCCTACGAGCAGTACTTC.

CDR3 in DNA: TGTGCCAGCAGCTCACTAAAACGACCAGTCAATGAGCAGTTCTTC. It codes for CASSSLKRPVNEQFF. J is TRBJ2-1 and V is TRBV7-6; D gene unclear. Trimming removed 4 bases from V and 6 bases from J, with 16 bases in between. Germline CDR1 SGHVS, CDR2 FNYEAQ. The CDR3 extends over 15 amino acids.

This clonotype was counted only a few times. The V gene is TRBV10-3, the J gene TRBJ1-1, with D hard to call. V dropped 6 bases and J dropped 5 bases, with 19 bases sitting between them. Germline CDR1 is ENHRY and CDR2 is SYGVKD. The CDR3 is 15 amino acids. The CDR3 bases are TGTGCCATCAGCCGGGCCTCCTTGGTGGAGACTGAAGCTTTCTTT. Amino acids: CAISRASLVETEAFF.

This clonotype was seen once. The genes are TRBV4-3 and TRBJ1-1, with D tentatively TRBD1 (5 bases). The germline V gene has CDR1 LGHNA and CDR2 YSLEER. Deletions cut 0 bases from V and 3 bases from J, with 11 bases between. This CDR3 contains 15 residues. The CDR3 bases are TGCGCCAGCAGCCAAGATCCGGGGGGGGACACTGAAGCTTTCTTT. Translation gives CASSQDPGGDTEAFF.